One T cell receptor (beta chain) is described in this entry. Germline loops: CDR1 SEHNR, CDR2 FQNEAQ (reference sequence). The CDR3 totals 15 residues. The ends were cut back, 8 bases at V and 0 bases at J, with 13 bases in the middle. This entry comes from a study of blood T cell repertoires in COVID-19. Clones were sequenced by immunoSEQ multiplex PCR, and TCRdb holds only the in-frame ones, with some missing. The sample lists 150,000 to 200,000 clones; around 89% were seen once. Either two negative PCRs, clearance, or symptom resolution qualified Cohort 3 donors as recovered. V gene TRBV7-9 combines with J gene TRBJ2-2, with D possibly TRBD1 on 6 matching bases. Sequenced: PBMCs or T cells enriched from blood (not recorded which). This TCR derives from a woman aged 18 to 35 who had recovered from COVID-19. The CDR3 coding sequence is TGTGCCAGCTCCAGGACAGACGCGAACACCGGGGAGCTGTTTTTT. Translating it yields CASSRTDANTGELFF.